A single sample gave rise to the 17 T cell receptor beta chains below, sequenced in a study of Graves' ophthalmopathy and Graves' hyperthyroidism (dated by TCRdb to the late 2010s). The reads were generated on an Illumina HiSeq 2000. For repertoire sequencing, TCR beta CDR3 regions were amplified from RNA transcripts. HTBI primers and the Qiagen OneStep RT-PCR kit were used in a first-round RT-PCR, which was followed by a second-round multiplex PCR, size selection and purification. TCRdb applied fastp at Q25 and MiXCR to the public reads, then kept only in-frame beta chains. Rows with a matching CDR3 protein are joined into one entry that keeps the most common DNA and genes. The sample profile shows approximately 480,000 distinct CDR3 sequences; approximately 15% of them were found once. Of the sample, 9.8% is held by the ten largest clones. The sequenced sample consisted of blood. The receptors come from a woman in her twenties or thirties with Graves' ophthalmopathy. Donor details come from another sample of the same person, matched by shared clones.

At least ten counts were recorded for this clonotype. The CDR3 loop reads CASSVQRSRVGYQETQYF. CDR3 coding DNA: TGTGCCAGCAGTGTTCAACGTTCGAGGGTGGGGTACCAAGAGACCCAGTACTTC. This chain uses TRBV6-1 with TRBJ2-5; TRBD2 is a possible D gene (5 bases). This CDR3 is 18 amino acids long. Trimming pared 4 bases from V and 0 bases from J, leaving 21 bases between. Looked up from germline, CDR1 is MNHNS and CDR2 is SASEGT.

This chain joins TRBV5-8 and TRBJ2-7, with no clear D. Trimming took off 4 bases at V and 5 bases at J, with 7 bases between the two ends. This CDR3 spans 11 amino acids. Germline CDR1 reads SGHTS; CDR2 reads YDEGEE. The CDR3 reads CASSRMNEQYF. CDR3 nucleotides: TGTGCCAGCAGCAGAATGAACGAGCAGTACTTC.

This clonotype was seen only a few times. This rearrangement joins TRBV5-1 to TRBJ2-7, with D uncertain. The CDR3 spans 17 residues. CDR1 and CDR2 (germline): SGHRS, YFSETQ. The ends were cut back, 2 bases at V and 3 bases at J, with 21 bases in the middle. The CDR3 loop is CASSFETLGSPIYEQYF. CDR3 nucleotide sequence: TGCGCCAGCAGCTTTGAAACATTGGGGTCCCCAATCTACGAGCAGTACTTC.

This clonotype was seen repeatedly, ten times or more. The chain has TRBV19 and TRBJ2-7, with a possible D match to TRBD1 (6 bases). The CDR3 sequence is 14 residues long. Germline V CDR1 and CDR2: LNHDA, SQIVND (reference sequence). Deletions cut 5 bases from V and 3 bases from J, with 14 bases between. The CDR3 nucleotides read TGTGCCAGTAGTTTCGGGGACATGAACTACGAGCAGTACTTC. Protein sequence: CASSFGDMNYEQYF.

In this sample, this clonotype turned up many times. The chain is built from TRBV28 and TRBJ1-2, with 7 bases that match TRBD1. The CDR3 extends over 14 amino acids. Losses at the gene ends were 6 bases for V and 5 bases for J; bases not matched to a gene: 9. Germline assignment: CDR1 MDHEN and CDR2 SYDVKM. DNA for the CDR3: TGTGCCAGCAGGGAGGGGGCCTCTTGGTATGGCTACACCTTC. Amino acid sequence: CASREGASWYGYTF.

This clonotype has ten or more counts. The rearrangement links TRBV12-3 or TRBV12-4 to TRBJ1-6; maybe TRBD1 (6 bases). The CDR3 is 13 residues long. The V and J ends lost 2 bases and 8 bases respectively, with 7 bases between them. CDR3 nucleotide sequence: TGTGCCAGCAGTTTAAGGACAGATTCACCCCTCCACTTT. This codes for CASSLRTDSPLHF.

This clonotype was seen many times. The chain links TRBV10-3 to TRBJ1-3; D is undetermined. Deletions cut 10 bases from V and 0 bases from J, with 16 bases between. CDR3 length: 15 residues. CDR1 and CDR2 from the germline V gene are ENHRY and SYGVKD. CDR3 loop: CATTSGSFSGNTIYF. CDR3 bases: TGTGCCACCACCTCGGGCAGCTTCTCTGGAAACACCATATATTTT.

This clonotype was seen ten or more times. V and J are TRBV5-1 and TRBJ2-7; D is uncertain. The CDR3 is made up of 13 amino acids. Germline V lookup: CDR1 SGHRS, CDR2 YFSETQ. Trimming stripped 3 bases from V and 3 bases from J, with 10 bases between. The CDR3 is CASSYGPNYEQYF. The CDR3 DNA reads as TGCGCCAGCAGCTACGGGCCGAACTACGAGCAGTACTTC.

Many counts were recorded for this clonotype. The CDR3, as DNA: TGTGCCAGCAGCCCGCCTAGCGGGGGGGATAAAGATACGCAGTATTTT. It specifies CASSPPSGGDKDTQYF. V and J are TRBV4-2 and TRBJ2-3; 12 nucleotides match TRBD2. V lost 4 bases and J lost 5; bases outside the gene matches: 7. The CDR3 is made up of 16 amino acids. Germline-derived CDR1 and CDR2 are LGHNA and YNFKEQ.

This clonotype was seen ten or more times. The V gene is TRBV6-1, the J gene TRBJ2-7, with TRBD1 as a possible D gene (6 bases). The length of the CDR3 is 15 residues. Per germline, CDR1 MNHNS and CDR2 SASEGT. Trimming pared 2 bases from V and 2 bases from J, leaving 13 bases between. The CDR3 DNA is TGTGCCAGCAGTGAAAGTCTAGGGACAACCTACGAGCAGTACTTC. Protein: CASSESLGTTYEQYF.

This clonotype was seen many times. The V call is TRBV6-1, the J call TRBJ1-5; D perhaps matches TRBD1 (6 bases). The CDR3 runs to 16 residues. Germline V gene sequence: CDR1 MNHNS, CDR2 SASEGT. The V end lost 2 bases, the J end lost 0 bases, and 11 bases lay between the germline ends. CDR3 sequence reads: CASSEIAGVSNQPQHF. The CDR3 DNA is TGTGCCAGCAGTGAAATCGCAGGGGTTAGCAATCAGCCCCAGCATTTT.

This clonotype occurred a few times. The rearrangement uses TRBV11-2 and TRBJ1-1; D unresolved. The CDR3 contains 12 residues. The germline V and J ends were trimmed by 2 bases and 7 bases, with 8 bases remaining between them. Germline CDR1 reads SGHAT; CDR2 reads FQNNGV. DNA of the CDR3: TGTGCCAGCAGCTTAAAGGTGGGTGAAGCTTTCTTT. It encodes CASSLKVGEAFF.

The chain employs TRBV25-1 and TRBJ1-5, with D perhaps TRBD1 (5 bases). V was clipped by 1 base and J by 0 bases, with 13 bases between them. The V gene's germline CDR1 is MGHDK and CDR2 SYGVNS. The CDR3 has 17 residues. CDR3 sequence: CASSESTGWDSNQPQHF. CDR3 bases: TGTGCCAGCAGTGAATCTACAGGTTGGGATAGCAATCAGCCCCAGCATTTT.

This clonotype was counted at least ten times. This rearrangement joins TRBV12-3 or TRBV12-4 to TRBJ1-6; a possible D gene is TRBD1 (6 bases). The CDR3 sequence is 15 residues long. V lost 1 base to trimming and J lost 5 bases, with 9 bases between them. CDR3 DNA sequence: TGTGCCAGCAGTTTAGGTGGGGGCGATAATTCACCCCTCCACTTT. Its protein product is CASSLGGGDNSPLHF.

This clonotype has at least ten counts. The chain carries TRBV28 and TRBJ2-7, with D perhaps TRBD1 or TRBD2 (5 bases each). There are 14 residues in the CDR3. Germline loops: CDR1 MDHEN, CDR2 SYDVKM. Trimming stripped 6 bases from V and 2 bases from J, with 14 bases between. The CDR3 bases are TGTGCCAGCAGCCCCGGGACCGTACCCTACGAGCAGTACTTC. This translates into CASSPGTVPYEQYF.

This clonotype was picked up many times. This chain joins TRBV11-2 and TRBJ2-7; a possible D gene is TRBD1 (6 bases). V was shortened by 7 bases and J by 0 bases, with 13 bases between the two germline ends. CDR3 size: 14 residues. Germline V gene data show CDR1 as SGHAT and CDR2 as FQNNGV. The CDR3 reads CASTLTGSSYEQYF. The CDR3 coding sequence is TGTGCCAGCACCCTTACAGGGAGCTCCTACGAGCAGTACTTC.

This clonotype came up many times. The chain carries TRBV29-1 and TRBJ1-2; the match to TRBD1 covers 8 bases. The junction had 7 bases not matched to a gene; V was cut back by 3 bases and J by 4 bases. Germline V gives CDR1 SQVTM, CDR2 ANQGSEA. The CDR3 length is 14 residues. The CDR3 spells CSVDQTGESYGYTF. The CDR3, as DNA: TGCAGCGTTGATCAGACAGGGGAAAGCTATGGCTACACCTTC. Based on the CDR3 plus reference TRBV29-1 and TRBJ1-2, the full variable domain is SAVISQKPSRDICQRGTSLTIQCQVDSQVTMMFWYRQQPGQSLTLIATANQGSEATYESGFVIDKFPISRPNLTFSTLTVSNMSPEDSSIYLCSVDQTGESYGYTFGSGTRLTVV.